Presented here are 27 T cell receptor beta chains from one specimen sequenced in a study of blood T cell repertoires in COVID-19. Clones were read by immunoSEQ multiplex PCR, and TCRdb kept only the in-frame ones, dropping some. The data show a few hundred thousand clones, 70% to 90% seen once. The specimen sequenced was peripheral blood. The receptors come from a man younger than 40 with active or convalescent COVID-19.

This clone came up once. The V and J genes are TRBV4-1 and TRBJ2-5; TRBD2 might be the D (6 bases). Germline-derived CDR1 and CDR2 are MGHRA and YSYEKL. V gave up 8 bases and J gave up 7 bases, with 20 bases separating them. This CDR3 has 14 residues. The CDR3 DNA sequence: TGCGCCAGCGGTTATAGCGGCGGGGTTGCGACCCAGTACTTC. Translated, it gives CASGYSGGVATQYF.

V usage is TRBV7-2 and J usage is TRBJ1-5; 8 bases map to TRBD1. The V gene's germline CDR1 is SGHTA and CDR2 FQGNSA. The CDR3 contains 15 residues. V dropped 4 bases and J dropped 3; count of bases not matched to a gene: 5. The CDR3 DNA reads TGTGCCAGCAGCTCTGACAGGGGTAACAATCAGCCCCAGCATTTT. This codes for CASSSDRGNNQPQHF. Full variable domain (remainder filled in from reference TRBV7-2 and TRBJ1-5): GAGVSQSPSNKVTEKGKDVELRCDPISGHTALYWYRQSLGQGLEFLIYFQGNSAPDKSGLPSDRFSAERTGGSVSTLTIQRTQQEDSAVYLCASSSDRGNNQPQHFGDGTRLSIL.

This clone has only one observation. The chain joins TRBV2 to TRBJ1-2; D is uncertain. Germline V lookup: CDR1 SNHLY, CDR2 FYNNEI. The CDR3 loop spans 11 amino acids. The V end was cut by 11 bases, the J end by 4 bases, with 11 bases between. The DNA of the CDR3 is TGTGCCGCGAGGATGGGCTATGGCTACACCTTC. It encodes CAARMGYGYTF. The full variable domain, in which reference TRBV2 and TRBJ1-2 provide the parts outside the CDR3, is EPEVTQTPSHQVTQMGQEVILRCVPISNHLYFYWYRQILGQKVEFLVSFYNNEISEKSEIFDDQFSVERPDGSNFTLKIRSTKLEDSAMYFCAARMGYGYTFGSGTRLTVV.

This clone was counted a single time. This chain connects TRBV5-8 to TRBJ2-5, with 7 positions matching TRBD2. Trimming removed 6 bases from V and 2 bases from J; junction bases left unmatched: 7. Looked up from germline, CDR1 is SGHTS and CDR2 is YDEGEE. The CDR3 covers 14 residues. This CDR3 is CASTPRGLQETQYF. The CDR3 DNA follows: TGTGCCAGCACCCCTCGGGGACTACAAGAGACCCAGTACTTC.

The gene calls are TRBV29-1 and TRBJ2-7; 8 bases line up with TRBD1. With V trimmed by 6 bases and J by 1 base, 2 bases remained unmatched. The CDR3 has 12 amino acids. Germline CDR1 is SQVTM and CDR2 is ANQGSEA. The CDR3 loop reads CSVGQGSYEQYF. The CDR3 DNA is TGCAGCGTAGGACAGGGTTCCTACGAGCAGTACTTC.

The chain joins TRBV12-5 to TRBJ2-5; no clear D. Trimming shortened V by 6 bases and J by 5 bases, and 16 bases separated the two germline ends. This CDR3 spans 14 amino acids. Germline CDR1 reads LGHNT; CDR2 reads FRNRAP. CDR3 residues: CASGPTRIGETQYF. The CDR3 bases are TGTGCTAGTGGCCCAACACGAATCGGGGAGACCCAGTACTTC.

V usage is TRBV14 and J usage is TRBJ2-5; tentatively, D is TRBD1 (6 bases). The CDR3 is 15 residues long. Trimming left V 4 bases short and J 4 bases short, with 16 bases between. The germline gives CDR1 SGHDN, CDR2 FVKESK. Here the CDR3 reads CASSPFRGGGETQYF. The CDR3 DNA reads as TGTGCCAGCAGCCCCTTCAGGGGCGGTGGAGAGACCCAGTACTTC.

The chain combines TRBV2 with TRBJ2-7; TRBD1 matches at 7 bases. The CDR3 length is 12 residues. Germline V gene sequence: CDR1 SNHLY, CDR2 FYNNEI. V gave up 8 bases and J gave up 5 bases; unmatched junction bases: 6. CDR3 DNA: TGTGCCAGCGGGACAGCTCCTGACGAGCAGTACTTC. Its translation is CASGTAPDEQYF.

The chain is built from TRBV6-6 and TRBJ1-2; tentative D call: TRBD1 (6 bases). This CDR3 is built from 12 residues. Trimming took 6 bases from V and 2 from J, leaving 7 bases between them. Germline assignment: CDR1 MNHNY and CDR2 SVGAGI (reference sequence). The CDR3 loop reads CASSDRNYGYTF. CDR3 DNA: TGTGCCAGCAGCGACAGGAACTATGGCTACACCTTC.

The DNA of the CDR3 is TGTGCCAGCAGTTACTTTGGGGACACGACCACTGAAGCTTTCTTT. Amino acid sequence: CASSYFGDTTTEAFF. The J gene is TRBJ1-1, the V gene TRBV6-5, with a possible D match to TRBD1 (6 bases). CDR3 length: 15 amino acids. Germline V lookup: CDR1 MNHEY, CDR2 SVGAGI. V gave up 1 base and J gave up 4 bases, with 13 bases separating them.

This chain links TRBV5-1 with TRBJ1-1; 8 nucleotides agree with TRBD1. Germline lookup yields CDR1 SGHRS and CDR2 YFSETQ. Germline trimming cut 4 bases from V and 2 bases from J; bases unmatched to any gene: 4. This CDR3 has 14 amino acids. The CDR3 loop reads CASSVQGGNTEAFF. Written as DNA, the CDR3 is TGCGCCAGCAGCGTACAGGGGGGAAACACTGAAGCTTTCTTT.

Remarks on this clone: Different DNA sequences within this sample yield the same CDR3. V and J are TRBV5-1 and TRBJ2-3; no definite D call. The CDR3 is 15 amino acids. V was trimmed by 0 bases and J by 3 bases, leaving 11 bases between them. Germline assignment: CDR1 SGHRS and CDR2 YFSETQ. The CDR3 DNA is TGCGCCAGCAGCTTGGCTGGTGCTAGAACAGATACGCAGTATTTT. Its translation is CASSLAGARTDTQYF.

The CDR3 reads CASSSAGSYEQYF. The CDR3 DNA sequence: TGTGCCAGCAGTTCGGCGGGTTCCTACGAGCAGTACTTC. This chain links TRBV6-5 with TRBJ2-7; weak D call: TRBD2 (5 bases). Germline-derived CDR1 and CDR2 are MNHEY and SVGAGI. The CDR3 loop spans 13 amino acids. The V end was cut by 4 bases, the J end by 1 base, with 8 bases between.

The sample holds one count of this clone. The gene calls are TRBV7-9 and TRBJ2-7, with 7 bases identical to TRBD1. The CDR3 length is 15 residues. Germline CDR1 is SEHNR and CDR2 is FQNEAQ (reference sequence). Trimming removed 4 bases from V and 2 bases from J; junction bases left unmatched: 8. The CDR3 bases are TGTGCCAGCAGCTCCGACAGGGTCAGGACCTACGAGCAGTACTTC. It codes for CASSSDRVRTYEQYF.

This sequence joins TRBV5-1 and TRBJ2-3; 7 bases fit TRBD2. The germline V gene has CDR1 SGHRS and CDR2 YFSETQ. The CDR3 covers 15 residues. V was clipped by 4 bases and J by 1 base; unmatched bases: 6. The chain's CDR3 is CASSPIRGGTDTQYF. Here the CDR3 DNA reads TGCGCCAGCAGCCCCATACGGGGGGGCACAGATACGCAGTATTTT.

This rearrangement joins TRBV29-1 to TRBJ2-1; D uncertain. Germline values: CDR1 SQVTM, CDR2 ANQGSEA. The CDR3 covers 11 residues. V lost 1 base, J lost 5 bases, and 3 bases lay in between. The CDR3: CSVEANNEQFF. CDR3 bases: TGCAGCGTTGAAGCAAACAATGAGCAGTTCTTC.

V is TRBV6-5 and J is TRBJ1-1; the D gene is possibly TRBD1 (5 bases). The CDR3 spans 14 residues. The germline V gene has CDR1 MNHEY and CDR2 SVGAGI. Trimming removed 5 bases at V and 1 base at J, with 11 bases between. CDR3 region: CASSTTGQNTEAFF. For the CDR3, the DNA is TGTGCCAGCAGTACGACTGGACAGAACACTGAAGCTTTCTTT.

This chain uses TRBV10-1 with TRBJ2-4; 9 positions agree with TRBD1. The germline V gene encodes CDR1 WNHNN and CDR2 SYGVQD (reference sequence). V was pared by 0 bases and J by 7 bases, with 7 bases of the junction left unmatched. The CDR3 contains 16 residues. As DNA, the CDR3 is TGCGCCAGCAGTGAGTCCGTAGGGACAGGGTTGAACATTCAGTACTTC. As protein: CASSESVGTGLNIQYF.

The V and J genes are TRBV10-2 and TRBJ1-2; D gene unclear. The CDR3 totals 12 residues. Germline V gene data show CDR1 as WSHSY and CDR2 as SAAADI. V gave up 2 bases and J gave up 7 bases, with 8 bases separating them. Written as DNA, the CDR3 is TGCGCCAGCAGTGAGGGGCAGCCTGGCTACACCTTC. Its translation is CASSEGQPGYTF.

The chain couples TRBV27 to TRBJ2-2; TRBD1 might be the D (6 bases). This CDR3 is 17 amino acids long. The V end lost 0 bases, the J end lost 6 bases, and 17 bases lay between the germline ends. Germline V gene sequence: CDR1 MNHEY, CDR2 SMNVEV (reference sequence). This chain's CDR3 is CASSLSVGARDAGELFF. DNA of the CDR3: TGTGCCAGCAGTTTATCGGTGGGGGCACGGGACGCCGGGGAGCTGTTTTTT.

V usage is TRBV19 and J usage is TRBJ2-7, with a weak D call TRBD2 (6 bases). The ends were cut back, 1 base at V and 3 bases at J, with 16 bases in the middle. Germline assignment: CDR1 LNHDA and CDR2 SQIVND (reference sequence). The length of the CDR3 is 16 residues. CDR3 protein: CASSIGGGGRSYEQYF. In nucleotides, the CDR3 is TGTGCCAGTAGTATAGGTGGGGGAGGTCGGAGCTACGAGCAGTACTTC.

The J gene is TRBJ2-3, the V gene TRBV13; tentative D call: TRBD1 (5 bases). This CDR3 has 15 amino acids. The V end was cut by 3 bases, the J end by 2 bases, with 12 bases between. Germline V CDR1 and CDR2: PRHDT, FYEKMQ (reference sequence). CDR3 coding DNA: TGTGCCAGCAGCTTCAGTGGACACAACACAGATACGCAGTATTTT. Its protein is CASSFSGHNTDTQYF. The full variable domain, rest sourced from reference TRBV13 and TRBJ2-3, is AAGVIQSPRHLIKEKRETATLKCYPIPRHDTVYWYQQGPGQDPQFLISFYEKMQSDKGSIPDRFSAQQFSDYHSELNMSSLELGDSALYFCASSFSGHNTDTQYFGPGTRLTVL.

The chain couples TRBV7-9 to TRBJ2-3; 11 nucleotides match TRBD2. Germline V gives CDR1 SEHNR, CDR2 FQNEAQ (reference sequence). CDR3 size: 19 residues. The J segment lost 0 bases and the V segment lost 5 bases, leaving 13 bases of the junction unmatched. The CDR3 sequence: CASSEPGTSGVMSTDTQYF. CDR3 coding DNA: TGTGCCAGCAGCGAACCCGGGACTAGCGGCGTTATGAGCACAGATACGCAGTATTTT.

The chain employs TRBV5-5 and TRBJ2-3; 7 positions match TRBD1. Germline V CDR1 and CDR2: SGHKS, YYEKEE (reference sequence). With V trimmed by 3 bases and J by 2 bases, 3 bases remained unmatched. The CDR3 length is 14 residues. CDR3 in amino acids: CASSWDSLTDTQYF. CDR3 sequence (DNA): TGTGCCAGCAGCTGGGACAGTCTCACAGATACGCAGTATTTT.

The rearrangement joins TRBV14 to TRBJ1-2, with 9 bases that match TRBD1. The germline V gene encodes CDR1 SGHDN and CDR2 FVKESK. The CDR3 is 16 residues long. With V trimmed by 4 bases and J by 6 bases, 12 bases remained unmatched. The CDR3 DNA reads TGTGCCAGCAGCCGGGACAGGGAGCGATTGCGGGATGGCTACACCTTC. Translating gives CASSRDRERLRDGYTF.

The count of this clone is one. The genes are TRBV5-1 and TRBJ1-5; D is ambiguous. This CDR3 region has 20 residues. Trimming removed 0 bases from V and 0 bases from J, with 22 bases in between. The germline V gene encodes CDR1 SGHRS and CDR2 YFSETQ. The CDR3 DNA reads as TGCGCCAGCAGCTTGGTAGGGATCGCCCGGGGTAGATATAGCAATCAGCCCCAGCATTTT. It specifies CASSLVGIARGRYSNQPQHF.

The CDR3 sequence: CSAPSGAEQYF. The CDR3 bases are TGCAGTGCTCCTAGCGGAGCCGAGCAGTACTTC. This chain joins TRBV20-1 and TRBJ2-7; 7 positions agree with TRBD2. J was trimmed by 6 bases and V by 5 bases; bases with no gene match: 4. The germline V gene has CDR1 DFQATT and CDR2 SNEGSKA (reference sequence). CDR3 size: 11 residues.